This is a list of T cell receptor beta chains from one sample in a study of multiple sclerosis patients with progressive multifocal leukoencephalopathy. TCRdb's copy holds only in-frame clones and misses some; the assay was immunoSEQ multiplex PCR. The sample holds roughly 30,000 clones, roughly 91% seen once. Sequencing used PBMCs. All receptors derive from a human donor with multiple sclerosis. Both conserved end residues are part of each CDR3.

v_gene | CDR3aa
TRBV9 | CASSVETENTEAFF
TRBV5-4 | CASSLSAGGGGNQPQHF
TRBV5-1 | CASSPRTGGTTGELFF
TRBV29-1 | CSAEFNPLPGQEYTDTQYF
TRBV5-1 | CASSWADPGDTQYF
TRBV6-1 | CASSELAGGSYEQYF
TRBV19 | CASSIRQASGEAFF
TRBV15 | CATSRDPRQIQETQYF
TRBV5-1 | CASSLSVLSYEQYF
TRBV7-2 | CASSLGGKSGANVLTF
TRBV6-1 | CASTPPMAGRLFF
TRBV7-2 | CASSLDMGYEQYF
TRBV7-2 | CASSYNRVEYTEAFF
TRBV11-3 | CASSLDLAGLETQYF
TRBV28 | CASLRQGADTQYF
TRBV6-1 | CASSDSLEGTDGGYTF
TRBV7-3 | CASSPIGGDNYGYTF
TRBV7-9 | CASSLSIGRETQYF
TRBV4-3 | CASSQAYRGGNSPLHF
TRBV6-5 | CASSVTGGDSYEQYF
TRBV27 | CASSTGDVPGVEAFF
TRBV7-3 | CASSSGSSGANVLTF
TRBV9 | CASTDPRDGGHGYTF
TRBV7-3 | CASSLSPGEGEAFF
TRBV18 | CASSYPTSGGRNTGELFF
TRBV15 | CATSRPTSGDFYEQYF
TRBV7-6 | CASSKGQGRTYNEQFF
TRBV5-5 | CASSPTGNYGYTF
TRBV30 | CAWSPGYEQYF
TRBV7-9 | CASSHLTVNTEAFF
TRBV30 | CAWSEPGQGFNEKLFF
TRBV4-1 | CASSQGYRGGDGYTF
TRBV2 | CASSWGAGAEAFF
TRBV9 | CASSVGGGGNTIYF
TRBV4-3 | CASSPDRFDNEQFF
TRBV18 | CASSPQGTYNEQFF
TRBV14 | CASSRDRGLYEQYF
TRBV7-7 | CASSFSDTPGTQYF
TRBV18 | CASSPPGSYNSPLHF
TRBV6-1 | CASSDRGTVGTDTQYF
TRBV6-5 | CASSYGTDLYEQYF
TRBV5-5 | CASSFRAANGYTF